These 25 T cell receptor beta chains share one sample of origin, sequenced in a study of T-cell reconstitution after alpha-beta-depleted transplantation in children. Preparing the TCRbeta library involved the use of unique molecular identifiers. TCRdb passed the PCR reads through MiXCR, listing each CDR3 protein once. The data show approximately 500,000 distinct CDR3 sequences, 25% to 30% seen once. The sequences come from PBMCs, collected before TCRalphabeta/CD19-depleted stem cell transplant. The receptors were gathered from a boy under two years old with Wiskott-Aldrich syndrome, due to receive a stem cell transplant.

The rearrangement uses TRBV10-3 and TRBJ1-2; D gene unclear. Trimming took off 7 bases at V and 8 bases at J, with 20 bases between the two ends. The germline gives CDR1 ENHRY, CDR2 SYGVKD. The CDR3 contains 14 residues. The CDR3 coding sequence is TGTGCCATCAAGTCAGAAGAGGGAACGGAAGGCTACACCTTC. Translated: CAIKSEEGTEGYTF.

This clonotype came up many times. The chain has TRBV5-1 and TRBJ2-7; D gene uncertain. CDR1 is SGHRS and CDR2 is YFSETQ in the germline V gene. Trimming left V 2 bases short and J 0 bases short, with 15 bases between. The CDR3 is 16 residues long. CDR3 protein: CASSFAGNGISYEQYF. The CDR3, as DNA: TGCGCCAGCAGCTTTGCTGGGAATGGGATCTCCTACGAGCAGTACTTC.

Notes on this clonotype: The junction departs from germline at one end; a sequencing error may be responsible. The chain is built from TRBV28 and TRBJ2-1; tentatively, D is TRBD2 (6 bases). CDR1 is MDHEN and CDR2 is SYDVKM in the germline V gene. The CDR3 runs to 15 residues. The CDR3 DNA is TGTCCCAGCAGCATAACGACTAGGCTTTACAATGAGCAGTTCTTC. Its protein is CPSSITTRLYNEQFF.

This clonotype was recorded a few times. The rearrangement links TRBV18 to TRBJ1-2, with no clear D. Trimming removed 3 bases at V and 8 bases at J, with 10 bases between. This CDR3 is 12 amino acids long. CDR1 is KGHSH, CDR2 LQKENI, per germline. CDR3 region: CASSPAGGGYTF. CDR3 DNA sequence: TGTGCCAGCTCACCGGCAGGAGGCGGCTACACCTTC.

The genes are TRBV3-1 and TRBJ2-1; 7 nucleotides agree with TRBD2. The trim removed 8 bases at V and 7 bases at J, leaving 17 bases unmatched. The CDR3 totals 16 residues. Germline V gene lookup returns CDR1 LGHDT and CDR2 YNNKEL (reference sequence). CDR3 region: CASRLSGGRIVNEQFF. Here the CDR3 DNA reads TGTGCCAGCCGGCTTTCCGGGGGGAGGATCGTGAATGAGCAGTTCTTC.

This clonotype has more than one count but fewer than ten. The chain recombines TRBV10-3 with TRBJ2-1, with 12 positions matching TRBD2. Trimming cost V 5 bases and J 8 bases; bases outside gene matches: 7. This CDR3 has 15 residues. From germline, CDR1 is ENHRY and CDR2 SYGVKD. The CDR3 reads CAISSTSGSRDEQFF. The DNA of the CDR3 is TGTGCCATCAGTTCGACTAGCGGGAGTAGGGATGAGCAGTTCTTC.

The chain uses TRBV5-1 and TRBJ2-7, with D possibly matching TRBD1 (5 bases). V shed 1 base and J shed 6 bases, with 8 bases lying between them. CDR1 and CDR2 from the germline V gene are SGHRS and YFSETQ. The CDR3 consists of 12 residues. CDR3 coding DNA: TGCGCCAGCAGCTTGCCAGGGCCCGAGCAGTACTTC. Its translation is CASSLPGPEQYF.

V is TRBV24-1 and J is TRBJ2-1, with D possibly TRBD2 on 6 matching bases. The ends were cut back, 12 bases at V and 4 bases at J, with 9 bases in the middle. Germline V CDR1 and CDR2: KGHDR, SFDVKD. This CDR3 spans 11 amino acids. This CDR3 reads CAPTRYNEQFF. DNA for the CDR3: TGTGCCCCGACTAGGTACAATGAGCAGTTCTTC.

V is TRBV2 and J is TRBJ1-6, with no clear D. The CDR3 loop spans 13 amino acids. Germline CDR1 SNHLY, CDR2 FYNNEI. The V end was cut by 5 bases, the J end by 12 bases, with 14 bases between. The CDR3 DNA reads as TGTGCCAGCAGTCTCGACCACAGCAGACCCCTCCACTTT. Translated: CASSLDHSRPLHF.

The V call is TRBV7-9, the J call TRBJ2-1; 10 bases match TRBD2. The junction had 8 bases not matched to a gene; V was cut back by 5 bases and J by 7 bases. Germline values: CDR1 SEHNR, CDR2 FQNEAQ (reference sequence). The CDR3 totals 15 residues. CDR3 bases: TGTGCCAGCAGCCAAACTCGGACTAGCGGAAATGAGCAGTTCTTC. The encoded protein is CASSQTRTSGNEQFF.

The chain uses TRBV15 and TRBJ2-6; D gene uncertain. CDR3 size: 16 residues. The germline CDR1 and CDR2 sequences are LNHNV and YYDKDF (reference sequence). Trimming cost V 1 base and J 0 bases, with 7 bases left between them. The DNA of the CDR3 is TGTGCCACCAGCAGAGCTCGCAGCTCTGGGGCCAACGTCCTGACTTTC. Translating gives CATSRARSSGANVLTF.

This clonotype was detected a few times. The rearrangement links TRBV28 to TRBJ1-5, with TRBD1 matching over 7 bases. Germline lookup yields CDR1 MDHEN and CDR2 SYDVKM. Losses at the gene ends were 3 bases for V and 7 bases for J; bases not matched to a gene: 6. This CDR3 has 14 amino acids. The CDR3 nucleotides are TGTGCCAGCAGTTTTCTAAGGGGGCGCCAGCCCCAGCATTTT. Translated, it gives CASSFLRGRQPQHF. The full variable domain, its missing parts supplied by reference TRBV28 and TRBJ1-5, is DVKVTQSSRYLVKRTGEKVFLECVQDMDHENMFWYRQDPGLGLRLIYFSYDVKMKEKGDIPEGYSVSREKKERFSLILESASTNQTSMYLCASSFLRGRQPQHFGDGTRLSIL.

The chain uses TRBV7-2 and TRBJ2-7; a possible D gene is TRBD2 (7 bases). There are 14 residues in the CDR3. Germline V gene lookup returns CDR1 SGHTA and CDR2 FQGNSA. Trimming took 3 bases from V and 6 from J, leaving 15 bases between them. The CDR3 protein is CASSLFGGPFEQYF. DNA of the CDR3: TGTGCCAGCAGCTTGTTCGGGGGGCCTTTCGAGCAGTACTTC. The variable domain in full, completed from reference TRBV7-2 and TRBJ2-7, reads GAGVSQSPSNKVTEKGKDVELRCDPISGHTALYWYRQSLGQGLEFLIYFQGNSAPDKSGLPSDRFSAERTGGSVSTLTIQRTQQEDSAVYLCASSLFGGPFEQYFGPGTRLTVT.

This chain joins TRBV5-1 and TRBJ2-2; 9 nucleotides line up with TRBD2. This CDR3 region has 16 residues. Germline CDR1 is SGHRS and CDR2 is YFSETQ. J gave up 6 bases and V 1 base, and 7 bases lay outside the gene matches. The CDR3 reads CASSLSGRPEPGELFF. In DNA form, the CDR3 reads TGCGCCAGCAGCTTGAGCGGGAGGCCTGAACCCGGGGAGCTGTTTTTT.

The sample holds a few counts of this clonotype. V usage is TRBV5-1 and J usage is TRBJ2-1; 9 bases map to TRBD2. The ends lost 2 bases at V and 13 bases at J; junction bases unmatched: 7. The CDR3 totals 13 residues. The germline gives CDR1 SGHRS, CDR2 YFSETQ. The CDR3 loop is CASSLEAGGPQFF. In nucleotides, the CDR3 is TGCGCCAGCAGCTTAGAAGCGGGAGGCCCCCAGTTCTTC. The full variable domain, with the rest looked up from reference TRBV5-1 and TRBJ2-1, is KAGVTQTPRYLIKTRGQQVTLSCSPISGHRSVSWYQQTPGQGLQFLFEYFSETQRNKGNFPGRFSGRQFSNSRSEMNVSTLELGDSALYLCASSLEAGGPQFFGPGTRLTVL.

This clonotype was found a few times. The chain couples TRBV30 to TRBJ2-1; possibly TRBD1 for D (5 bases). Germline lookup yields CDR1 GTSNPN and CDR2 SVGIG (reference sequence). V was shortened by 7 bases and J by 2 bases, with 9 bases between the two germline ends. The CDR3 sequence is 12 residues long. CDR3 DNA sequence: TGTGCCTTGTTGGACACCTACAATGAGCAGTTCTTC. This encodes CALLDTYNEQFF.

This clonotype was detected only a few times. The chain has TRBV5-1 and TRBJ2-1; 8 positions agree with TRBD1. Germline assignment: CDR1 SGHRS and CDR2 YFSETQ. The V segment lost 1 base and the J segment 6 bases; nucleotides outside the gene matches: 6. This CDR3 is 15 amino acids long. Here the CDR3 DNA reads TGCGCCAGCAGCTTGAGCAGGGGGCCTTCCAATGAGCAGTTCTTC. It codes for CASSLSRGPSNEQFF.

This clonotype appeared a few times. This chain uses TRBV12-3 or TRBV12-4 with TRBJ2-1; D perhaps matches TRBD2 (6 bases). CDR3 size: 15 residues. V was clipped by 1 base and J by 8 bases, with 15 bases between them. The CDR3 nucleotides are TGTGCCAGCAGTTTAGGTGCGGGACCAAGGGATGAGCAGTTCTTC. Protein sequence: CASSLGAGPRDEQFF.

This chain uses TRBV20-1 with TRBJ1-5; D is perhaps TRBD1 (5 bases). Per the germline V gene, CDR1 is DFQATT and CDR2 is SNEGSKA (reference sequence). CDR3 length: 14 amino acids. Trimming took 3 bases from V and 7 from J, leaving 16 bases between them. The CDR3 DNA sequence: TGCAGTGCTAGTGCTCGGGGGAAAGGGCAGCCCCAGCATTTT. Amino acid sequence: CSASARGKGQPQHF.

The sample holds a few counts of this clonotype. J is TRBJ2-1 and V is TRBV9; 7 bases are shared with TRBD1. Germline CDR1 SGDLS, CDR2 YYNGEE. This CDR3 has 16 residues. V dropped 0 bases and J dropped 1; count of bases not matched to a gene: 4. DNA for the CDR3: TGTGCCAGCAGCGTAGAGGGGGCATATTCCTACAATGAGCAGTTCTTC. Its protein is CASSVEGAYSYNEQFF.

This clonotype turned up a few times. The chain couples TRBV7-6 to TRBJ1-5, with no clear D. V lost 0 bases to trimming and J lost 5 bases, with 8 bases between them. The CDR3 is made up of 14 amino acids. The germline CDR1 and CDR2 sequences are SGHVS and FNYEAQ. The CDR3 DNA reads TGTGCCAGCAGCTTAGCACCAACGGATCAGCCCCAGCATTTT. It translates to CASSLAPTDQPQHF.

The DNA for the CDR3 is TGCGCCACCCAACCTGGATTTCTTGGGGCTAATGAGCAGTTCTTC. Its translation: CATQPGFLGANEQFF. The chain combines TRBV5-1 with TRBJ2-1; the D gene is possibly TRBD1 (5 bases). The germline V gene encodes CDR1 SGHRS and CDR2 YFSETQ. The CDR3 sequence is 15 residues long. V was shortened by 9 bases and J by 7 bases, with 23 bases between the two germline ends.

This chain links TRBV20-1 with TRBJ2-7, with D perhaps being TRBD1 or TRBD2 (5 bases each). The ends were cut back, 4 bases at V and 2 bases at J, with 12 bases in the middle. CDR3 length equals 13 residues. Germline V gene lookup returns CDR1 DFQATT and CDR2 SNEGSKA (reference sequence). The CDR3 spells CSATRDQTYEQYF. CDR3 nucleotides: TGCAGTGCTACCCGGGACCAGACCTACGAGCAGTACTTC.

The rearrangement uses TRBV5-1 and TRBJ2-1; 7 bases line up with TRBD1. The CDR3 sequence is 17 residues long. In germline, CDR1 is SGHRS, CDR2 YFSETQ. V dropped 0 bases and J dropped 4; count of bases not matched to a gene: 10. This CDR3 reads CASSLVLRDRDYNEQFF. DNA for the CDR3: TGCGCCAGCAGCTTGGTCTTGAGGGACAGAGATTACAATGAGCAGTTCTTC.

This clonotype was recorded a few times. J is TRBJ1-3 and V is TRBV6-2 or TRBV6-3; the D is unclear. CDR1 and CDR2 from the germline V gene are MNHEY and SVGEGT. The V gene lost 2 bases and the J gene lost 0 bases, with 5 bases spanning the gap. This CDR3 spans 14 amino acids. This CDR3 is CASSYAFSGNTIYF. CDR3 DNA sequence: TGTGCCAGCAGTTACGCCTTCTCTGGAAACACCATATATTTT.